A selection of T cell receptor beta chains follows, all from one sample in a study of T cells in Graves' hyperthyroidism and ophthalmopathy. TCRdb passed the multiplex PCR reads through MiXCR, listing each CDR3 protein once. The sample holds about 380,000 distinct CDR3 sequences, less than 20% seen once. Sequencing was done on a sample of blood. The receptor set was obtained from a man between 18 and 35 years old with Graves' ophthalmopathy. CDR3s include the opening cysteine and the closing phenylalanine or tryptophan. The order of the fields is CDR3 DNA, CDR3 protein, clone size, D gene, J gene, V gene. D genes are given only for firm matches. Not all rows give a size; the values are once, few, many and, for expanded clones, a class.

TGCAGTGCTAGTCCGTATGGGGGGCGGCCCGGAGATACGCAGTATTTT	CSASPYGGRPGDTQYF	.	.	TRBJ2-3	TRBV20-1
TGTGCCAGCAGTTACAGCGGTCTAGGCTACACCTTC	CASSYSGLGYTF	few	.	TRBJ1-2	TRBV6-5
TGTGCCAGCAGTTTCGTACTGGGAGAGACCCAGTACTTC	CASSFVLGETQYF	many	.	TRBJ2-5	TRBV27
TGTGCCAGCAGTTATATGGGTGGAGGCTACACCTTC	CASSYMGGGYTF	many	.	TRBJ1-2	TRBV6-2/TRBV6-3
TGTGCCAGCAGCTCTCAGCCGTTGACAGGGGGTGATCAGCCCCAGCATTTT	CASSSQPLTGGDQPQHF	few	TRBD1	TRBJ1-5	TRBV7-8
TGTGCCAGCAGCTCCTCGAGCGGGGATTACAATGAGCAGTTCTTC	CASSSSSGDYNEQFF	.	TRBD2	TRBJ2-1	TRBV7-3
TGTGCCAGCAGTTTAGTCGTACTCGGGGAGCTGTTTTTT	CASSLVVLGELFF	many	.	TRBJ2-2	TRBV12-3/TRBV12-4
TGTGCCAGCAGACTGGCGGCTAGCTCCTACAATGAGCAGTTCTTC	CASRLAASSYNEQFF	.	.	TRBJ2-1	TRBV5-4
TGTGCCAGCAGCTTGGCCGTGGGAAATGAGCAGTTCTTC	CASSLAVGNEQFF	few	.	TRBJ2-1	TRBV5-6
TGTGCCAGCAGCTTAGGCTCAGGAAAGGGCTACGAGCAGTACTTC	CASSLGSGKGYEQYF	.	.	TRBJ2-7	TRBV11-2
TGTGCCAGCAGGGCAGAAGGCACCATATATTTT	CASRAEGTIYF	once	.	TRBJ1-3	TRBV6-1
TGTGCCAGCAGCGGCCCCGGGCAGTCGGAGACCCAGTACTTC	CASSGPGQSETQYF	many	.	TRBJ2-5	TRBV7-8
TGCAGTGCTCAAGCAGGGCCCCCTGAAGCTTTCTTT	CSAQAGPPEAFF	few	.	TRBJ1-1	TRBV20-1
TGTGCCAGCAGTTACTCGGAGAACACTGAAGCTTTCTTT	CASSYSENTEAFF	many	.	TRBJ1-1	TRBV6-5
TGTGCCAGCAGCTTAGCCGGGGGCGCGGGGGGCCCGGGCACCATATATTTT	CASSLAGGAGGPGTIYF	few	.	TRBJ1-3	TRBV7-2
TGTGCCAGCAGTCCTATGGGGAACACTGAAGCTTTCTTT	CASSPMGNTEAFF	many	.	TRBJ1-1	TRBV7-6
TGTGCCAGCACCACTAGCGGGAAGAACACCGGGGAGCTGTTTTTT	CASTTSGKNTGELFF	.	TRBD2	TRBJ2-2	TRBV2
TGCGCCAGCAGCCCACTCGTCTGGGGTATCGGTGGCTACACCTTC	CASSPLVWGIGGYTF	many	.	TRBJ1-2	TRBV5-1
TGCGCCAGCGCGCAGGGGGGCACCTACGAGCAGTACTTC	CASAQGGTYEQYF	many	.	TRBJ2-7	TRBV5-1
TGTGCCAGCAGCGGCTGGGACAGGGGCACCGGGGAGCTGTTTTTT	CASSGWDRGTGELFF	.	TRBD1	TRBJ2-2	TRBV11-1
TGTGCCAGCAGCGGGCGGGGCGAAGGATACAATGAGCAGTTCTTC	CASSGRGEGYNEQFF	once	.	TRBJ2-1	TRBV9
TGTGCCAGCAGCCTCGGACAGCCGGCCTACGAGCAGTACTTC	CASSLGQPAYEQYF	many	.	TRBJ2-7	TRBV3-1
TGTGCCAGCAGTGCCCGGGACAGCGAGAGCTCCTATAATTCACCCCTCCACTTT	CASSARDSESSYNSPLHF	.	TRBD1	TRBJ1-6	TRBV6-1
TGTGCCAGCAGTTGGGGTTCCAGCTACGAGCAGTACTTC	CASSWGSSYEQYF	many	.	TRBJ2-7	TRBV6-8
TGTGCCAGCAGCCCACAAGGATACTACGGCACAGATACGCAGTATTTT	CASSPQGYYGTDTQYF	.	.	TRBJ2-3	TRBV7-3
TGCAGTGCTCATGACCGGGACCCAAGCTCTGGAAACACCATATATTTT	CSAHDRDPSSGNTIYF	few	.	TRBJ1-3	TRBV20-1
TGTGCCAGCAGGCCCCCGGGACAGGGCTATGGCTACACCTTC	CASRPPGQGYGYTF	many	TRBD1	TRBJ1-2	TRBV6-1
TGCGCCAGCAGCCCCGGGACAGGGCAACCAGATACGCAGTATTTT	CASSPGTGQPDTQYF	.	TRBD1	TRBJ2-3	TRBV4-1
TGTGCCAGCAGTCCGAGGACCTCCCAAGAGACCCAGTACTTC	CASSPRTSQETQYF	.	.	TRBJ2-5	TRBV2
TGTGCCAGTAGCCCGGACAGAGCCTTATACAATGAGCAGTTCTTC	CASSPDRALYNEQFF	.	.	TRBJ2-1	TRBV19
TGTGCCAGCAGCTCAGGACTAGCGGGAGGGGAGCAGTACTTC	CASSSGLAGGEQYF	.	TRBD2	TRBJ2-7	TRBV7-9
TGCGCCAGCAGCTCAAGCGGGGGCTCGAACATTCAGTACTTC	CASSSSGGSNIQYF	.	TRBD2	TRBJ2-4	TRBV5-1
TGTGCCAGCAGGGGCAGGGAGGACACTGAAGCTTTCTTT	CASRGREDTEAFF	many	.	TRBJ1-1	TRBV2
TGTGCCAGCAGTTATTTGATCGGAACTAACTCTGGAAACACCATATATTTT	CASSYLIGTNSGNTIYF	few	.	TRBJ1-3	TRBV6-2/TRBV6-3
TGTGCCAGCAGACCCGGGTCGGAGGTGAACACTGAAGCTTTCTTT	CASRPGSEVNTEAFF	many	.	TRBJ1-1	TRBV6-1
TGTGCCACCAGCAGCCAGGGAAACGGTGAAGCTTTCTTT	CATSSQGNGEAFF	few	.	TRBJ1-1	TRBV15
TGCGCCAGCAGCCAAGGAGGACAGACCTACGAGCAGTACTTC	CASSQGGQTYEQYF	few	.	TRBJ2-7	TRBV4-1
TGTGCCAGCAGTTACGGGCAATCCTCACCCCTCCACTTT	CASSYGQSSPLHF	.	.	TRBJ1-6	TRBV6-2/TRBV6-3
TGTGCCAGCAGCTCCTTAGGGGGGCCAGGTCAGCCCCCGCATTTT	CASSSLGGPGQPPHF	.	.	TRBJ1-5	TRBV12-3/TRBV12-4
TGTGCCAGCAACCCAGGGACTTTGACCTACGAGCAGTACTTC	CASNPGTLTYEQYF	.	.	TRBJ2-7	TRBV2
TGTGCCAGCAGCTTAGGGACTAGGGATGAGCAGTTCTTC	CASSLGTRDEQFF	many	TRBD2	TRBJ2-1	TRBV7-9
TGCGCCAGCAGCCCCGGGACAAACAATGAGCAGTTCTTC	CASSPGTNNEQFF	many	.	TRBJ2-1	TRBV5-1
TGTGCCAGCAGTGTGGACAGGGGAGATGAAAAACTGTTTTTT	CASSVDRGDEKLFF	many	TRBD1	TRBJ1-4	TRBV2
TGCGCCAGCAGCTTGGAACCCCCCACAGGGACCGCTGAAGCTTTCTTT	CASSLEPPTGTAEAFF	many	.	TRBJ1-1	TRBV5-1
TGTGCCAGCAGCTTAGAGTTAGGCAGCGCCTATAATTCACCCCTCCACTTT	CASSLELGSAYNSPLHF	few	.	TRBJ1-6	TRBV7-2
TGTGCCAGTATGACCAATTACGCAACTAATGAAAAACTGTTTTTT	CASMTNYATNEKLFF	.	.	TRBJ1-4	TRBV19
TGTGCCAGCAGCTCTAGCGGCTCCCTACAGTTCTTC	CASSSSGSLQFF	.	TRBD2	TRBJ2-1	TRBV13
TGTGCCAGCAGGACCGGACAGGGTTTCTCTGGGGCCAACGTCCTGACTTTC	CASRTGQGFSGANVLTF	few	TRBD1	TRBJ2-6	TRBV6-1
TGTGCCAGCAGTGATGATGTAGCGGGGGGCGACGAGCAGTACTTC	CASSDDVAGGDEQYF	few	TRBD2	TRBJ2-7	TRBV6-1
TGTGCCAGCAGCCAATTGGGGGCTTTGAACACCGGGGAGCTGTTTTTT	CASSQLGALNTGELFF	.	.	TRBJ2-2	TRBV3-1
TGCAGTGCTCCCCCGGGACTAGCGGGGGGGCCCCGGAAGTTCTTC	CSAPPGLAGGPRKFF	few	TRBD2	TRBJ2-1	TRBV20-1
TGTGCCAGCAGCGTAAAAGGGGTCTTAGGTACAGATACGCAGTATTTT	CASSVKGVLGTDTQYF	.	.	TRBJ2-3	TRBV9
TGTGCCAGCAGCTTAGAGCAGCGATCAGATACGCAGTATTTT	CASSLEQRSDTQYF	many	.	TRBJ2-3	TRBV11-2
TGTGCCAGCAGCGTTTCCAGGGGGCAAAGCTCTGGGGCCAACGTCCTGACTTTC	CASSVSRGQSSGANVLTF	.	TRBD1	TRBJ2-6	TRBV9
TGTGCCAGCAGGCTGGAGGGAAACTATGGCTACACCTTC	CASRLEGNYGYTF	many	.	TRBJ1-2	TRBV12-3/TRBV12-4